The present T cell receptor (beta chain) was sequenced within a study of cytomegalovirus exposure and HLA in healthy donors. Points from the study as a whole: In presence/absence analyses, roughly uniform sequencing depth across donors was assumed. Common viral pathogens (according to a later analysis) appeared linked to several of the most significant clusters.

CDR1 and CDR2 (germline): SGHNT, YYREEE (reference sequence). The V and J ends lost 3 bases and 1 base respectively, with 13 bases between them. CDR3 length: 15 amino acids. All the people who gave samples were healthy bone marrow donors. In the case of this clone: Antigen unknown.

It was with 60 Vbeta and 13 Jbeta primers that the PCR ran. Repertoires were generated with immunoSEQ multiplex PCR, while TCRdb's copy carries only in-frame clones and drops some. The table shows around 50,000 clones, with 70% to 85% occurring only once. The source is a man aged 45-60 years in good health and CMV-seronegative. This chain connects TRBV5-4 to TRBJ1-2; possibly TRBD1 for D (6 bases). The sequenced sample was PBMCs. CDR3 nucleotides: TGTGCCAGCAGCTCGTTGACAGGTTATAACTATGGCTACACCTTC. As protein: CASSSLTGYNYGYTF. Variable domain in full (rest from reference TRBV5-4 and TRBJ1-2): ETGVTQSPTHLIKTRGQQVTLRCSSQSGHNTVSWYQQALGQGPQFIFQYYREEENGRGNFPPRFSGLQFPNYSSELNVNALELDDSALYLCASSSLTGYNYGYTFGSGTRLTVV.